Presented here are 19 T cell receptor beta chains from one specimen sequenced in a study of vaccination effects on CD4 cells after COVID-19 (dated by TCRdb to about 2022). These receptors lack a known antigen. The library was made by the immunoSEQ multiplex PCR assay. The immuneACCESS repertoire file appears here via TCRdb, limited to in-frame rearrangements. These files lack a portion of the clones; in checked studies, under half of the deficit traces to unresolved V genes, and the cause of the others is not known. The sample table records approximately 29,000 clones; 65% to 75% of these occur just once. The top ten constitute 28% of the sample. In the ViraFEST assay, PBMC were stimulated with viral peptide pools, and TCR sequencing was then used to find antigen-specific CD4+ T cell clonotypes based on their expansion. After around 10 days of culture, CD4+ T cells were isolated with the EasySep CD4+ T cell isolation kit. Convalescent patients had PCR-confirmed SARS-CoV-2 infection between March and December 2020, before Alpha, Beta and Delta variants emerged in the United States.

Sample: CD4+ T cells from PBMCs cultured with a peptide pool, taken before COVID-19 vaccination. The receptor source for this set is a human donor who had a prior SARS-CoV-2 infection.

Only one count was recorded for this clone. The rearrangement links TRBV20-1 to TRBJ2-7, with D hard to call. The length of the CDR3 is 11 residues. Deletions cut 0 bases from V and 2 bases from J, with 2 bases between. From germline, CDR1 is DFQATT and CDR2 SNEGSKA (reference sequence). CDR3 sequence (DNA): TGCAGTGCTAGAGAGGCCTACGAGCAGTACTTC. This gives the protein CSAREAYEQYF.

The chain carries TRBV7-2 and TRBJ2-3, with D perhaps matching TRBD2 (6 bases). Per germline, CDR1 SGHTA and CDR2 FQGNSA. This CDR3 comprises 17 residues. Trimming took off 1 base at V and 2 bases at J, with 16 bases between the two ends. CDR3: CASSLGRRVSYTDTQYF. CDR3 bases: TGTGCCAGCAGCTTAGGGCGGAGGGTGTCTTACACAGATACGCAGTATTTT.

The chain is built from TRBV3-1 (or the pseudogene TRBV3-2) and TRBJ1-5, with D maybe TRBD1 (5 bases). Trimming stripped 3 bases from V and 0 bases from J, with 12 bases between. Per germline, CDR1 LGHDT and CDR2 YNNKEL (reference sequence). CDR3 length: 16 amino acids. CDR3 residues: CASSQAGPYSNQPQHF. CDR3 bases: TGTGCCAGCAGCCAGGCAGGGCCCTATAGCAATCAGCCCCAGCATTTT.

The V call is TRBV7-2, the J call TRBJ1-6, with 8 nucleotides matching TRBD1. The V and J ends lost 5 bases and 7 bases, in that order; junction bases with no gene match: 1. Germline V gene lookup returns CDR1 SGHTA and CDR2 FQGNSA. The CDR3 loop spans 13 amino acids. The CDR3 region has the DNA TGTGCCAGCAGCACAGGGGGGAATTCACCCCTCCACTTT. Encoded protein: CASSTGGNSPLHF.

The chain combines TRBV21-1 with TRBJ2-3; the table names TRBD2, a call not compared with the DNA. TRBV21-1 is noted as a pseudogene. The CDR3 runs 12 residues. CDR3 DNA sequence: TGTGCCAGCATCCGAACGGGGGATACGCAGTATTTT. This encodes CASIRTGDTQYF.

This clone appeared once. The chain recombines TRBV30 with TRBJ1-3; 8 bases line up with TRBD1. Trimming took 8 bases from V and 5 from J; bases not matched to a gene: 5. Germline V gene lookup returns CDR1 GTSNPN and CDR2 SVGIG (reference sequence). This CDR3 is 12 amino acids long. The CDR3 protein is CAGTRGRNTIYF. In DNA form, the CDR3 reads TGTGCCGGAACCAGGGGGCGAAACACCATATATTTT. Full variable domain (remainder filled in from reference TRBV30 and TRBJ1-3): SQTIHQWPATLVQPVGSPLSLECTVEGTSNPNLYWYRQAAGRGLQLLFYSVGIGQISSEVPQNLSASRPQDRQFILSSKKLLLSDSGFYLCAGTRGRNTIYFGEGSWLTVV.

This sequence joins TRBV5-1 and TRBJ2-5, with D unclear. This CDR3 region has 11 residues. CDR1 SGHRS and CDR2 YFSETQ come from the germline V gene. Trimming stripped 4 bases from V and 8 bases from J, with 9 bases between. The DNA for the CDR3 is TGCGCCAGCAGCGAGTCCATCACCCAGTACTTC. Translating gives CASSESITQYF.

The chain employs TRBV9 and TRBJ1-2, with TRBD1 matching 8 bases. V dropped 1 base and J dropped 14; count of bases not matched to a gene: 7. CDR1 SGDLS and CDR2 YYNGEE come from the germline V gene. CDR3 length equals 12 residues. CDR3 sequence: CASSVHQGARTF. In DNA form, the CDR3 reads TGTGCCAGCAGCGTACATCAGGGGGCGAGGACCTTC. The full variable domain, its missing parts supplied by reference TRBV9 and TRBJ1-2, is DSGVTQTPKHLITATGQRVTLRCSPRSGDLSVYWYQQSLDQGLQFLIQYYNGEERAKGNILERFSAQQFPDLHSELNLSSLELGDSALYFCASSVHQGARTFGSGTRLTVV.

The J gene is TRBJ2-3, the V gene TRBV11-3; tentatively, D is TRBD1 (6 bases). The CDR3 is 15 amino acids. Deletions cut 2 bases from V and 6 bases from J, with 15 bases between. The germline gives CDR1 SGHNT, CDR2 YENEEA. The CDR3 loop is CASSLRGHTRDTQYF. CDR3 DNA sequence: TGTGCCAGCAGCTTAAGGGGACACACCAGGGATACGCAGTATTTT.

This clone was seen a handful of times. The CDR3 coding sequence is TGTGCCAGCAGCCCGCGCAGACATTGGCAACAGGAGGACGAAAAACTGTTTTTT. Translating it yields CASSPRRHWQQEDEKLFF. V gene TRBV7-9 combines with J gene TRBJ1-4; maybe TRBD1 (5 bases). V lost 5 bases and J 8 bases, leaving 27 bases between the germline ends. Germline V gene sequence: CDR1 SEHNR, CDR2 FQNEAQ (reference sequence). CDR3 length: 18 amino acids.

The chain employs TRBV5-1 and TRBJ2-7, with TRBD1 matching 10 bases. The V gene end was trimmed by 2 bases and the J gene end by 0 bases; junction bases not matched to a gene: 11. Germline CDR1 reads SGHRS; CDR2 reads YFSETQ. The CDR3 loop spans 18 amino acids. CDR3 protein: CASSFLPLGQGGSYEQYF. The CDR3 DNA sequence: TGCGCCAGCAGCTTTCTTCCTCTCGGACAGGGGGGCTCCTACGAGCAGTACTTC.

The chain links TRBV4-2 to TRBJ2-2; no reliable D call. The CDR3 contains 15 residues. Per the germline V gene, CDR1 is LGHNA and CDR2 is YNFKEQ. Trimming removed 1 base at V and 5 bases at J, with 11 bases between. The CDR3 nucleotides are TGTGCCAGCAGCCAAGTTAAGGGTCGGACCGGGGAGCTGTTTTTT. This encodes CASSQVKGRTGELFF.

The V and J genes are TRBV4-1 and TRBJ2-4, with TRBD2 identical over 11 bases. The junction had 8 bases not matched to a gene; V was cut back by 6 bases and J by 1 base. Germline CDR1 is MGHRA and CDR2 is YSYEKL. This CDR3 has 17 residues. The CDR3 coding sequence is TGCGCCAGCAGGCCTGTACTAGCGGGAGCTGCCAAAAACATTCAGTACTTC. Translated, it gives CASRPVLAGAAKNIQYF.

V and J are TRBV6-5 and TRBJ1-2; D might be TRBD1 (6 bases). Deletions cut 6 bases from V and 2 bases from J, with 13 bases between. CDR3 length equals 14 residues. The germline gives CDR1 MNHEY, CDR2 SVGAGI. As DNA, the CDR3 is TGTGCCAGCAGCCCAAGACAGGCCAACTATGGCTACACCTTC. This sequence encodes CASSPRQANYGYTF.

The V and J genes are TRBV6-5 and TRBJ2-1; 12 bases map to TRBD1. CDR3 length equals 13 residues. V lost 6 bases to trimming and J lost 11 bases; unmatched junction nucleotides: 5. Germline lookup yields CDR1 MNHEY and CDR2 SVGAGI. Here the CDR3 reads CASSSGQGAKQFF. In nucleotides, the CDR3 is TGTGCCAGCAGCTCGGGACAGGGGGCGAAGCAGTTCTTC.

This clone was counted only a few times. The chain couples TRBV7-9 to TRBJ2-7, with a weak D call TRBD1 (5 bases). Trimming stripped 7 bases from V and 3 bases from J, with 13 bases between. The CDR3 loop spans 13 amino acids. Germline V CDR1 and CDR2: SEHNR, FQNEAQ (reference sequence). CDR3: CASTRRGSYEQYF. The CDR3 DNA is TGTGCCAGCACCAGAAGGGGCAGCTACGAGCAGTACTTC.

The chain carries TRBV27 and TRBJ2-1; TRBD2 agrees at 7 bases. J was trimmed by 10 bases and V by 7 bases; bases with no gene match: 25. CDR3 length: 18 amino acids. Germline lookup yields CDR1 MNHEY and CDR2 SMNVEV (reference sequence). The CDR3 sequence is CASTIPDPTSWLGREQFF. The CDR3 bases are TGTGCCAGCACCATACCCGACCCGACTAGCTGGTTGGGCAGGGAGCAGTTCTTC.

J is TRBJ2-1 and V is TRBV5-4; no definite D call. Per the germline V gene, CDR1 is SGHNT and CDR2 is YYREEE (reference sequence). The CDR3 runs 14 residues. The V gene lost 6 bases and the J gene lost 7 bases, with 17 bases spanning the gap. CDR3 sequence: CASTPTPLLNEQFF. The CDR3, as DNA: TGTGCCAGCACCCCCACGCCGCTGCTAAATGAGCAGTTCTTC.

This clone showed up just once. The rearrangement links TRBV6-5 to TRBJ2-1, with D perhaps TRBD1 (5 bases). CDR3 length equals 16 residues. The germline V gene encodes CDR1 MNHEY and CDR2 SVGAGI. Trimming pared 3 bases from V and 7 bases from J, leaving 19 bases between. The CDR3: CASSYRAAGRQNEQFF. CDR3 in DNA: TGTGCCAGCAGTTATAGGGCCGCCGGGCGACAGAATGAGCAGTTCTTC.